This TCR beta chain was profiled in a study of blood T cell repertoires in COVID-19. Turning to the study itself: COVID-19 samples, acute and convalescent, were from the United States, Italy and Spain. From T cells, B-cell-depleted T cells, or PBMCs came the material, which was cDNA or gDNA.

Trimming cost V 1 base and J 2 bases; bases outside gene matches: 21. The germline V gene has CDR1 MGHRA and CDR2 YSYEKL. The CDR3 extends over 21 amino acids. This table comes from immunoSEQ multiplex PCR, and its TCRdb copy is limited to in-frame clones, with some not included. The sample has about 62,000 clones, roughly 80% seen once. The sample consisted of peripheral blood. The gene calls are TRBV4-1 and TRBJ2-3; 7 positions agree with TRBD2. This receptor was taken from a woman aged 50 to 65 with active or convalescent COVID-19. The CDR3 protein is CASSQGTLRGRLSSSTDTQYF. As DNA, the CDR3 is TGCGCCAGCAGCCAAGGCACGCTGCGGGGGAGGTTAAGTTCCTCCACAGATACGCAGTATTTT.